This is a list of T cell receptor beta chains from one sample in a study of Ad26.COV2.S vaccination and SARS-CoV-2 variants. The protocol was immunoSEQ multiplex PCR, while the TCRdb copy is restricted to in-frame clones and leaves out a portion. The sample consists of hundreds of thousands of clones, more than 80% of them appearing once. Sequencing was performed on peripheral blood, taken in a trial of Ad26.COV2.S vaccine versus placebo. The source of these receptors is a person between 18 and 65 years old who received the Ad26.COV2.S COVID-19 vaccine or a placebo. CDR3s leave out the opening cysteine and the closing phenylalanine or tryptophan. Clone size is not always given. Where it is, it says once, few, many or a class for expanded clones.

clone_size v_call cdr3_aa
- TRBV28 ASSITSGSHEQY
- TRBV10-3 AISATTGELF
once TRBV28 ASQTGNTEAF
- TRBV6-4 ASRTSGTSTDTQY
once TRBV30 AWTGGRYGYT
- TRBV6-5 ASSQTSGGFYEQY
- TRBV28 ASSPRNRAYNEQF
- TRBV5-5 ASSLEVGAGGRSPLH
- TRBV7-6 ASSYFSTDTQY
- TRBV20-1 SATENPGLQQF
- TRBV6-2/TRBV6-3 ASSSGTGLEKLF
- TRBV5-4 ASSPFPPYRTGNTGELF
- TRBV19 ASGQGWAYGYT
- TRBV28 ASTLGQGGNQPQH
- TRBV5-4 ASSLDLDTQY
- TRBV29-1 SVRSAPNTGELF
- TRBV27 ASSPGTSGSYEQY
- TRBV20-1 SASPGPNYGYT
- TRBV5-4 ASSLRLAGATDTQY
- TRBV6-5 ASSYSPTGRANIQY
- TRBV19 ASSIPGRGSLETQY
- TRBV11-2 ASSPVGRSNQPQH
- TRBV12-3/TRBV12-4 ASSHTGAGELF
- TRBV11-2 ASSLDLETQY